Below are 18 T cell receptor beta chains sequenced from a single sample in a study of T cells after yellow fever vaccination. From the 5' RACE reads, TCRdb called clonotypes with MiXCR, one entry per CDR3 protein. The repertoire holds some 300,000 distinct CDR3 sequences, with about 11% as singletons. This specimen was CD4+ T cells sorted from PBMCs, taken 45 days after the yellow fever booster vaccination. These receptors were taken from a man between 18 and 29 years old who received the YFV17D yellow fever vaccine.

This clonotype was recorded a few times. J is TRBJ2-7 and V is TRBV12-3 or TRBV12-4, with 7 bases identical to TRBD2. CDR3 length: 12 amino acids. With V trimmed by 9 bases and J by 3 bases, 5 bases remained unmatched. The CDR3 region is CASGGVSYEQYF. The CDR3 DNA reads TGTGCCAGTGGGGGGGTGAGCTACGAGCAGTACTTC.

The V call is TRBV29-1, the J call TRBJ1-1; TRBD1 matches 8 bases. The germline V gene encodes CDR1 SQVTM and CDR2 ANQGSEA. This CDR3 comprises 12 residues. V lost 4 bases, J lost 9 bases, and 7 bases stayed unmatched. The CDR3 nucleotides read TGCAGCGTTGTAAGGGACAGGACGAAAGCTTTCTTT. Translation: CSVVRDRTKAFF.

The genes are TRBV12-3 or TRBV12-4 and TRBJ2-2; TRBD1 is a possible D gene (6 bases). The V gene lost 7 bases and the J gene lost 5 bases, with 20 bases spanning the gap. This CDR3 spans 16 amino acids. CDR3: CASIFTGSLRTGELFF. The CDR3 region has the DNA TGTGCCAGCATCTTTACAGGGAGCCTTAGGACCGGGGAGCTGTTTTTT.

This clonotype was counted a few times. V is TRBV20-1 and J is TRBJ2-1, with D tentatively TRBD1 (5 bases). The length of the CDR3 is 13 residues. V shed 3 bases and J shed 5 bases, with 11 bases lying between them. Looked up from germline, CDR1 is DFQATT and CDR2 is SNEGSKA (reference sequence). DNA of the CDR3: TGCAGTGCTAGGAGTCCGACAGACAATGAGCAGTTCTTC. Translation: CSARSPTDNEQFF.

V gene TRBV7-9 combines with J gene TRBJ2-1; 7 bases line up with TRBD2. The germline V gene has CDR1 SEHNR and CDR2 FQNEAQ (reference sequence). There are 13 residues in the CDR3. The V gene end was trimmed by 6 bases and the J gene end by 7 bases; junction bases not matched to a gene: 6. DNA for the CDR3: TGTGCCAGCAGATATAGCGGGCCTAATGAGCAGTTCTTC. Its translation is CASRYSGPNEQFF.

The rearrangement links TRBV6-6 to TRBJ1-6, with 9 bases that match TRBD1. The germline V gene has CDR1 MNHNY and CDR2 SVGAGI (reference sequence). This CDR3 comprises 15 residues. J gave up 5 bases and V 4 bases, and 3 bases lay outside the gene matches. The CDR3 loop is CASSLGQGNNSPLHF. The CDR3 bases are TGTGCCAGCAGTTTGGGACAGGGCAATAATTCACCCCTCCACTTT.

This clonotype has only a few counts. The rearrangement links TRBV12-3 or TRBV12-4 to TRBJ2-5, with 10 bases aligning to TRBD2. The CDR3 length is 13 residues. V was clipped by 4 bases and J by 14 bases; unmatched bases: 10. CDR3 nucleotides: TGTGCCAGCAGTTCGGGTAGCGGGGGGTCCGAATACTTC. Its translation: CASSSGSGGSEYF.

This chain joins TRBV14 and TRBJ2-3; no reliable D call. This CDR3 contains 13 residues. Germline CDR1 and CDR2: SGHDN and FVKESK. Deletions cut 5 bases from V and 3 bases from J, with 9 bases between. In DNA, the CDR3 is TGTGCCAGCAGCGCGACATGGACAGATACGCAGTATTTT. Its protein product is CASSATWTDTQYF.

This clonotype was counted between two and nine times. The genes are TRBV7-6 and TRBJ1-2; D is uncertain. Germline-derived CDR1 and CDR2 are SGHVS and FNYEAQ. V lost 5 bases, J lost 8 bases, and 12 bases lay in between. This CDR3 region has 12 residues. CDR3: CASSARLGGYTF. The CDR3 nucleotides are TGTGCCAGCAGCGCCCGGTTAGGCGGCTACACCTTC.

This rearrangement joins TRBV20-1 to TRBJ2-1; 7 nucleotides align to TRBD2. Looked up from germline, CDR1 is DFQATT and CDR2 is SNEGSKA (reference sequence). J lost 7 bases, V lost 0 bases, and 9 bases had no gene match. The CDR3 contains 15 residues. CDR3 protein: CSARDARRLANEQFF. The CDR3 nucleotides read TGCAGTGCTAGAGATGCTAGAAGACTAGCTAATGAGCAGTTCTTC.

This clonotype was detected only a few times. This chain links TRBV7-9 with TRBJ1-4; the D gene is possibly TRBD1 (6 bases). Germline-derived CDR1 and CDR2 are SEHNR and FQNEAQ (reference sequence). The V gene lost 6 bases and the J gene lost 5 bases, with 13 bases spanning the gap. The CDR3 runs to 14 residues. The CDR3 nucleotides are TGTGCCAGCAGTGGTCACAGGGCGAATGAAAAACTGTTTTTT. As protein: CASSGHRANEKLFF.

The CDR3 region is CASSSGGGFEKLFF. The CDR3 DNA is TGTGCCAGCAGCTCAGGGGGCGGATTTGAAAAACTGTTTTTT. The chain uses TRBV7-7 and TRBJ1-4; 8 bases agree with TRBD1. The V gene's germline CDR1 is SSHAT and CDR2 FNYEAQ (reference sequence). Trimming took 4 bases from V and 7 from J; bases not matched to a gene: 5. The CDR3 is 14 residues long.

This clonotype appeared a few times. V gene TRBV27 combines with J gene TRBJ1-4; the D is unclear. Germline V gives CDR1 MNHEY, CDR2 SMNVEV (reference sequence). V lost 5 bases, J lost 4 bases, and 11 bases lay in between. This CDR3 spans 14 amino acids. The CDR3 sequence is CASSVGRLNEKLFF. The CDR3 DNA reads as TGTGCCAGCAGTGTAGGACGGCTTAATGAAAAACTGTTTTTT.

This clonotype was counted a few times. The genes are TRBV6-2 or TRBV6-3 and TRBJ2-5; 9 bases align to TRBD2. The CDR3 has 15 residues. V lost 6 bases and J lost 1; bases outside the gene matches: 6. CDR1 is MNHEY, CDR2 SVGEGT, per germline. The CDR3 DNA reads as TGTGCCAGCAGCTTAGCGGGGGCAGTCCAAGAGACCCAGTACTTC. This translates into CASSLAGAVQETQYF.

The chain links TRBV9 to TRBJ1-3; D gene unclear. Trimming shortened V by 0 bases and J by 0 bases, and 10 bases separated the two germline ends. The CDR3 has 16 residues. Germline values: CDR1 SGDLS, CDR2 YYNGEE. The CDR3 sequence is CASSVVPGSSGNTIYF. Here the CDR3 DNA reads TGTGCCAGCAGCGTAGTCCCCGGAAGCTCTGGAAACACCATATATTTT.

This rearrangement joins TRBV11-1 to TRBJ2-5, with D perhaps TRBD1 (6 bases). The germline V gene encodes CDR1 SGHAT and CDR2 FQDESV (reference sequence). V lost 8 bases to trimming and J lost 0 bases, with 16 bases between them. This CDR3 is built from 15 residues. The CDR3 region is CASAKSGTNQETQYF. The CDR3 DNA follows: TGTGCCAGCGCAAAATCCGGGACAAACCAAGAGACCCAGTACTTC.

A few counts support this clonotype. The rearrangement joins TRBV12-3 or TRBV12-4 to TRBJ1-1, with D unclear. CDR3 size: 12 residues. V lost 4 bases, J lost 5 bases, and 8 bases lay in between. This CDR3 is CASSSTATEAFF. The CDR3 bases are TGTGCCAGCAGTTCAACGGCGACTGAAGCTTTCTTT.

This clonotype was found a few times. The chain has TRBV29-1 and TRBJ2-7, with D possibly TRBD1 on 5 matching bases. Trimming left V 3 bases short and J 5 bases short, with 14 bases between. Germline-derived CDR1 and CDR2 are SQVTM and ANQGSEA. The CDR3 has 13 amino acids. CDR3 sequence (DNA): TGCAGCGTTGATGGATCCAGGGCCCACGAGCAGTACGTC. Translated, it gives CSVDGSRAHEQYV.